These 32 T cell receptor beta chains were sequenced from one sample in a study of shared clonotypes between healthy human individuals. The naive CD8 subset, CD45RO-negative cells positively selected for CCR7, excluded terminally differentiated effector memory CD45RA+ cells. The method was immunoSEQ multiplex PCR; TCRdb's version includes in-frame clones alone and lacks a portion of them. Among about 700,000 clones, about 91% were seen once, and the ten largest hold about 24%. Sequencing was carried out using naive CD8+ T cells sorted from blood. These receptors came from a man younger than 40 in good health.

This chain links TRBV4-1 with TRBJ2-7; D could derive from TRBD1 or TRBD2 (5 bases each). Germline V lookup: CDR1 MGHRA, CDR2 YSYEKL. V was pared by 3 bases and J by 7 bases, with 16 bases between. The CDR3 is 14 residues long. The CDR3 nucleotides read TGCGCCAGCAGCCAGGGGCCGGGACCAAAGGAGCAGTACTTC. Translation gives CASSQGPGPKEQYF.

The chain employs TRBV7-7 and TRBJ2-7; TRBD1 matches at 8 bases. V shed 5 bases, J shed 4 bases, and the junction held 10 bases outside the gene matches. The CDR3 covers 15 residues. Germline values: CDR1 SSHAT, CDR2 FNYEAQ (reference sequence). The CDR3 DNA is TGTGCCAGCAGCAAATCTTCAGGGGGCGCGTACGAGCAGTACTTC. Translated: CASSKSSGGAYEQYF.

J is TRBJ2-7 and V is TRBV27; a possible D gene is TRBD2 (6 bases). V lost 3 bases and J lost 6, with 12 bases in between. Germline V gene data show CDR1 as MNHEY and CDR2 as SMNVEV (reference sequence). The length of the CDR3 is 13 residues. The CDR3 DNA reads TGTGCCAGCAGTTTCGGAGGGGTCCTCGAGCAGTACTTC. Translation gives CASSFGGVLEQYF.

This chain joins TRBV7-9 and TRBJ2-3; the match to TRBD2 covers 10 bases. Germline CDR1 reads SEHNR; CDR2 reads FQNEAQ (reference sequence). The trim removed 5 bases at V and 3 bases at J, leaving 8 bases unmatched. This CDR3 has 16 amino acids. The CDR3 is CASSTTSGHTTDTQYF. For the CDR3, the DNA is TGTGCCAGCAGCACGACTAGCGGGCACACTACAGATACGCAGTATTTT.

The chain recombines TRBV18 with TRBJ1-5, with D unclear. The V end lost 2 bases, the J end lost 3 bases, and 11 bases lay between the germline ends. Germline V gene data show CDR1 as KGHSH and CDR2 as LQKENI. The CDR3 is 15 residues long. CDR3: CASSPSRGFNQPQHF. The CDR3 nucleotides are TGTGCCAGCTCACCATCCCGGGGTTTCAATCAGCCCCAGCATTTT.

The chain has TRBV9 and TRBJ2-1; weak D call: TRBD1 (6 bases). V lost 3 bases and J lost 9, with 10 bases in between. CDR1 and CDR2 from the germline V gene are SGDLS and YYNGEE. This CDR3 region has 12 residues. The CDR3 reads CASSGQVPEQFF. CDR3 coding DNA: TGTGCCAGCAGCGGACAGGTCCCTGAGCAGTTCTTC.

In its sample, this clone was seen once. The CDR3 sequence is CASSLRPSGTDTQYF. The CDR3 coding sequence is TGTGCCAGCAGCTTAAGGCCTAGCGGCACAGATACGCAGTATTTT. J is TRBJ2-3 and V is TRBV11-2, with D possibly matching TRBD2 (6 bases). Germline assignment: CDR1 SGHAT and CDR2 FQNNGV. The CDR3 is made up of 15 amino acids. V was clipped by 2 bases and J by 1 base, with 10 bases between them.

V is TRBV28 and J is TRBJ2-1; 10 nucleotides align to TRBD2. The ends lost 4 bases at V and 9 bases at J; junction bases unmatched: 9. The CDR3 has 15 residues. CDR1 is MDHEN, CDR2 SYDVKM, per germline. The CDR3 sequence is CASSYRLAGDIEQFF. The DNA for the CDR3 is TGTGCCAGCAGTTACAGGCTAGCGGGAGACATTGAGCAGTTCTTC.

This clone was detected once. This sequence joins TRBV6-7 and TRBJ2-7; D is perhaps TRBD2 (5 bases). TRBV6-7 is treated as an ORF (open reading frame) with a function not yet certain. This CDR3 comprises 13 residues. V was cut by 0 bases and J by 4 bases, with 7 bases left in between. In DNA, the CDR3 is TGTGCCAGCAGTTACTCGAGGGTGTACGAGCAGTACTTC. Amino acid sequence: CASSYSRVYEQYF.

This chain links TRBV29-1 with TRBJ2-7, with unresolved D. Germline CDR1 and CDR2: SQVTM and ANQGSEA. Trimming cost V 1 base and J 4 bases, with 11 bases left between them. The CDR3 has 13 amino acids. The CDR3 DNA sequence: TGCAGCGTTGAAGTGTCCAGAGAATACGAGCAGTACTTC. It translates to CSVEVSREYEQYF.

The rearrangement links TRBV6-5 to TRBJ2-7; 9 bases line up with TRBD2. The CDR3 consists of 15 residues. Germline CDR1 reads MNHEY; CDR2 reads SVGAGI. V was pared by 6 bases and J by 0 bases, with 6 bases of the junction left unmatched. The CDR3 region has the DNA TGTGCCAGCAGGCCCCGGCGGGAGGGCTCCTACGAGCAGTACTTC. It specifies CASRPRREGSYEQYF.

This clone was detected once. This chain joins TRBV7-3 and TRBJ2-3; D is ambiguous. Germline V gives CDR1 SGHTA, CDR2 FQGTGA. This CDR3 contains 13 residues. V lost 5 bases, J lost 0 bases, and 6 bases lay in between. DNA of the CDR3: TGTGCCAGCAGCATAGAGAGCACAGATACGCAGTATTTT. This translates into CASSIESTDTQYF.

V and J are TRBV4-1 and TRBJ2-7; 8 positions match TRBD2. V lost 2 bases, J lost 5 bases, and 5 bases stayed unmatched. Germline values: CDR1 MGHRA, CDR2 YSYEKL. This CDR3 has 14 residues. The CDR3 sequence is CASSQYAGGNEQYF. The CDR3, as DNA: TGCGCCAGCAGCCAATACGCGGGAGGAAACGAGCAGTACTTC.

The sample holds a few counts of this clone. This chain links TRBV6-5 with TRBJ1-2; the match to TRBD1 covers 8 bases. Per germline, CDR1 MNHEY and CDR2 SVGAGI. CDR3 length: 14 amino acids. Unmatched junction bases numbered 8, after V lost 6 bases and J lost 5 bases. CDR3 nucleotides: TGTGCCAGCAGGCCAGGGGGCATGGGGTATGGCTACACCTTC. Translation: CASRPGGMGYGYTF.

V and J are TRBV4-3 and TRBJ1-1, with TRBD1 as a possible D gene (5 bases). Per germline, CDR1 LGHNA and CDR2 YSLEER. V was trimmed by 4 bases and J by 1 base, leaving 13 bases between them. The CDR3 covers 15 residues. The CDR3 reads CASSRFTTENTEAFF. The CDR3 nucleotides are TGCGCCAGCAGCCGATTTACGACAGAGAACACTGAAGCTTTCTTT.

In nucleotides, the CDR3 is TGTGCCAGCAGTTTGTCCGGGAGTTATGAGCAGTTCTTC. Amino acids: CASSLSGSYEQFF. The chain is built from TRBV6-6 and TRBJ2-1, with D perhaps matching TRBD2 (6 bases). Germline CDR1 and CDR2: MNHNY and SVGAGI (reference sequence). The length of the CDR3 is 13 residues. V gave up 4 bases and J gave up 8 bases, with 12 bases separating them.

As to this clone: Other DNA sequences in this sample translate to the same CDR3. This sequence joins TRBV28 and TRBJ2-1; the match to TRBD1 covers 7 bases. The junction had 1 base not matched to a gene; V was cut back by 1 base and J by 1 base. CDR1 is MDHEN, CDR2 SYDVKM, per germline. The CDR3 is made up of 15 amino acids. The CDR3 loop is CASSLLTGSYNEQFF. CDR3 DNA sequence: TGTGCCAGCAGTTTATTGACAGGGTCCTACAATGAGCAGTTCTTC.

This chain uses TRBV11-2 with TRBJ2-1; D possibly corresponds to TRBD2 (6 bases). V was trimmed by 7 bases and J by 0 bases, leaving 16 bases between them. The CDR3 consists of 16 residues. Germline loops: CDR1 SGHAT, CDR2 FQNNGV. CDR3 protein: CASTTTLAVSYNEQFF. The CDR3, as DNA: TGTGCCAGCACCACTACTTTAGCGGTCTCCTACAATGAGCAGTTCTTC.

This clone was seen only a few times. V usage is TRBV7-9 and J usage is TRBJ2-7; D may be TRBD2 (5 bases). V lost 3 bases and J 4 bases, leaving 10 bases between the germline ends. Germline CDR1 is SEHNR and CDR2 is FQNEAQ (reference sequence). The CDR3 is made up of 13 amino acids. The CDR3 loop is CASSFRGLYEQYF. In nucleotides, the CDR3 is TGTGCCAGCAGCTTCCGAGGGTTATACGAGCAGTACTTC.

This clone was seen a single time. Since a much larger clone is just one base distant, this may be a read error. The chain has TRBV7-7 and TRBJ2-7, with TRBD1 identical over 11 bases. Germline V gene data show CDR1 as SSHAT and CDR2 as FNYEAQ (reference sequence). V lost 6 bases and J lost 3; bases outside the gene matches: 4. The length of the CDR3 is 14 residues. The CDR3 region is CASSYGTGGYEQYF. CDR3 nucleotides: TGTGCCAGCAGTTACGGGACAGGGGGCTACGAGCAGTACTTC.

As concerns this clone: Other DNA sequences within the sample encode an identical CDR3. The V call is TRBV7-9, the J call TRBJ2-2, with D possibly TRBD1 on 5 matching bases. Per the germline V gene, CDR1 is SEHNR and CDR2 is FQNEAQ (reference sequence). The ends were cut back, 1 base at V and 6 bases at J, with 6 bases in the middle. The CDR3 spans 13 residues. The CDR3 is CASSLVGAGELFF. Written as DNA, the CDR3 is TGTGCCAGCAGCTTAGTAGGGGCCGGGGAGCTGTTTTTT.

The rearrangement links TRBV21-1 to TRBJ1-5. TRBV21-1 is a listed pseudogene. The length of the CDR3 is 11 residues. The CDR3 sequence: CPSESNQPQHF. For the CDR3, the DNA is TGTCCCTCGGAGTCAAATCAGCCCCAGCATTTT.

Written as DNA, the CDR3 is TGCGCCAGCAGCCCAACCCCACAGGGTACAAACACCGGGGAGCTGTTTTTT. Residues: CASSPTPQGTNTGELFF. The rearrangement uses TRBV5-1 and TRBJ2-2, with D possibly matching TRBD1 (6 bases). Germline CDR1 reads SGHRS; CDR2 reads YFSETQ. CDR3 size: 17 residues. The V end lost 4 bases, the J end lost 2 bases, and 18 bases lay between the germline ends.

The V gene is TRBV6-4, the J gene TRBJ2-5; D unclear. This CDR3 has 13 residues. The V end lost 9 bases, the J end lost 8 bases, and 19 bases lay between the germline ends. Looked up from germline, CDR1 is MRHNA and CDR2 is SNTAGT. This CDR3 reads CASRVVLGITQYF. The DNA of the CDR3 is TGTGCCAGTCGAGTGGTATTGGGTATAACCCAGTACTTC.

The CDR3 reads CASSLRQGLRSSYEQYF. In DNA, the CDR3 is TGTGCCAGCAGCTTGAGGCAGGGCTTAAGGAGCTCCTACGAGCAGTACTTC. V gene TRBV5-4 combines with J gene TRBJ2-7, with D possibly matching TRBD1 (5 bases). In germline, CDR1 is SGHNT, CDR2 YYREEE (reference sequence). The V gene lost 1 base and the J gene lost 0 bases, with 17 bases spanning the gap. The CDR3 has 17 amino acids.

The V call is TRBV28, the J call TRBJ1-2, with D hard to call. The germline CDR1 and CDR2 sequences are MDHEN and SYDVKM. The germline V and J ends were trimmed by 3 bases and 0 bases, with 8 bases remaining between them. The CDR3 totals 14 residues. This chain's CDR3 is CASSLGSSNYGYTF. CDR3 nucleotide sequence: TGTGCCAGCAGTTTGGGATCCTCTAACTATGGCTACACCTTC.

This clone has a handful of counts. The CDR3 nucleotides read TGTGCCAGCAGCGGCGGGAACGGTTATACCGGGGAGCTGTTTTTT. As protein: CASSGGNGYTGELFF. V usage is TRBV5-6 and J usage is TRBJ2-2; possible D gene TRBD2, 6 bases. The V end lost 4 bases, the J end lost 5 bases, and 15 bases lay between the germline ends. This CDR3 is 15 amino acids long. Germline V CDR1 and CDR2: SGHDT, YYEEEE.

This clone was found once. J is TRBJ1-1 and V is TRBV7-2; TRBD1 matches 7 bases. V lost 4 bases and J lost 4; bases outside the gene matches: 9. CDR1 is SGHTA, CDR2 FQGNSA, per germline. The CDR3 sequence is 15 residues long. CDR3 residues: CASSSGTEQPTEAFF. The CDR3 DNA is TGTGCCAGCAGCTCCGGGACAGAACAACCCACTGAAGCTTTCTTT.

The chain uses TRBV29-1 and TRBJ2-2; D is ambiguous. The V and J ends lost 2 bases and 1 base respectively, with 2 bases between them. The CDR3 has 12 residues. Germline V CDR1 and CDR2: SQVTM, ANQGSEA. CDR3 DNA: TGCAGCGTTGAATGGAACACCGGGGAGCTGTTTTTT. The encoded protein is CSVEWNTGELFF.

The genes are TRBV4-3 and TRBJ2-3; D perhaps matches TRBD1 (6 bases). Germline V CDR1 and CDR2: LGHNA, YSLEER. V was shortened by 1 base and J by 6 bases, with 14 bases between the two germline ends. The length of the CDR3 is 15 residues. The CDR3 coding sequence is TGCGCCAGCAGCCAAGGGTACACAGGGACGGATACGCAGTATTTT. Translating it yields CASSQGYTGTDTQYF.

The rearrangement links TRBV21-1 to TRBJ1-5. TRBV21-1 is a pseudogene. The CDR3 sequence is 14 residues long. CDR3 DNA sequence: TGTGCCAGCACCGCCCGGGAGTTCAATCAGCCCCAGCATTTT. Its translation: CASTAREFNQPQHF.

The J gene is TRBJ2-2, the V gene TRBV2; 10 bases agree with TRBD1. CDR1 is SNHLY and CDR2 is FYNNEI in the germline V gene. Losses at the gene ends were 6 bases for V and 8 bases for J; bases not matched to a gene: 6. The CDR3 spans 14 residues. The CDR3 DNA is TGTGCCAGCAGCCCCGGACAGGGGGAAGGGGAGCTGTTTTTT. Translated, it gives CASSPGQGEGELFF. The variable domain in full, completed from reference TRBV2 and TRBJ2-2, reads EPEVTQTPSHQVTQMGQEVILRCVPISNHLYFYWYRQILGQKVEFLVSFYNNEISEKSEIFDDQFSVERPDGSNFTLKIRSTKLEDSAMYFCASSPGQGEGELFFGEGSRLTVL.